One sample yielded the 7 T cell receptor beta chains listed below, sequenced in a study of graft-versus-host responses after intestinal transplantation (TCRdb year 2021). No antigen has been assigned to these receptors. Library preparation used the immunoSEQ multiplex PCR assay. TCRdb obtained this table from immuneACCESS and retained in-frame rearrangements with V and J assigned. These tables miss some clones; where compared with another copy, unresolved V genes account for less than half of the shortfall, and the remainder is unexplained. A total of under 25,000 clones appear in this sample, around 80% of them only once. Together, the top ten hold approximately 0.93% of the sample. This specimen's time point label, per the study, means: cells obtained before transplantation from donor or recipient. Here the sequenced sample was unstimulated CD8+ T cells sorted from spleen or lymph node cells, taken before transplant. The receptors come from a human donor who was the organ donor for an intestinal transplant.

The chain joins TRBV2 to TRBJ2-3; no firm D call. The germline V and J ends were trimmed by 1 base and 0 bases, with 11 bases remaining between them. Germline V gene data show CDR1 as SNHLY and CDR2 as FYNNEI. The CDR3 runs to 16 residues. CDR3 loop: CASSEGLAESTDTQYF. The CDR3 nucleotides read TGTGCCAGCAGTGAAGGGTTAGCAGAAAGCACAGATACGCAGTATTTT. Filled out from reference TRBV2 and TRBJ2-3, the complete variable domain reads EPEVTQTPSHQVTQMGQEVILRCVPISNHLYFYWYRQILGQKVEFLVSFYNNEISEKSEIFDDQFSVERPDGSNFTLKIRSTKLEDSAMYFCASSEGLAESTDTQYFGPGTRLTVL.

The chain carries TRBV25-1 and TRBJ2-2; tentative D call: TRBD2 (6 bases). V dropped 4 bases and J dropped 7 bases, with 19 bases sitting between them. Germline-derived CDR1 and CDR2 are MGHDK and SYGVNS. The CDR3 is made up of 16 amino acids. The CDR3 DNA sequence: TGTGCCAGCAGTGCTCTTAGCACTAGCTTAAACGGGGAGCTGTTTTTT. It translates to CASSALSTSLNGELFF.

This sequence joins TRBV9 and TRBJ1-3, with no clear D. The CDR3 extends over 18 amino acids. CDR1 is SGDLS, CDR2 YYNGEE, per germline. The ends were cut back, 4 bases at V and 2 bases at J, with 22 bases in the middle. CDR3 protein: CASSPRGGEGSTGNTIYF. CDR3 DNA sequence: TGTGCCAGCAGCCCAAGAGGTGGAGAGGGATCTACTGGAAACACCATATATTTT.

This chain connects TRBV25-1 to TRBJ1-1; 8 nucleotides align to TRBD1. Looked up from germline, CDR1 is MGHDK and CDR2 is SYGVNS. The CDR3 has 13 residues. V lost 3 bases to trimming and J lost 7 bases; unmatched junction nucleotides: 4. The CDR3 reads CASSEQGALEAFF. The CDR3 DNA reads TGTGCCAGCAGTGAGCAGGGGGCTCTTGAAGCTTTCTTT.

The CDR3 reads CASSDRQAPYEQYF. CDR3 coding DNA: TGCGCCAGCAGTGACCGGCAGGCCCCCTACGAGCAGTACTTC. The chain couples TRBV10-1 to TRBJ2-7; D not certain. The germline gives CDR1 WNHNN, CDR2 SYGVQD (reference sequence). Trimming took off 3 bases at V and 2 bases at J, with 11 bases between the two ends. This CDR3 spans 14 amino acids.

The rearrangement uses TRBV7-8 and TRBJ2-3; 7 bases are a match to TRBD1. CDR3 length: 16 residues. V was clipped by 4 bases and J by 4 bases; unmatched bases: 11. Germline V lookup: CDR1 SGHVS, CDR2 FQNEAQ. As DNA, the CDR3 is TGTGCCAGCAGCTCCCGGGTAGTAGGGGGCCCAGATACGCAGTATTTT. Protein: CASSSRVVGGPDTQYF.

This sequence joins TRBV7-9 and TRBJ1-6; tentatively, D is TRBD1 (5 bases). Trimming stripped 5 bases from V and 10 bases from J, with 21 bases between. Germline V CDR1 and CDR2: SEHNR, FQNEAQ (reference sequence). The CDR3 sequence is 16 residues long. CDR3 sequence: CASSGPRRAGLSPLHF. The CDR3 DNA reads TGTGCCAGCAGCGGTCCGCGCAGGGCTGGCCTCTCACCCCTCCACTTT.